This is a list of T cell receptor beta chains from one sample in a study of T cell responses to AZD1222 COVID-19 vaccine. TCRdb's copy holds only in-frame clones and misses some; the assay was immunoSEQ multiplex PCR. The data contain about 210,000 clones, around 92% of them singletons. The sequenced sample was peripheral blood, obtained on day 0 of AZD1222 vaccination. Source of these receptors: an adult in good health. Each CDR3 is given with its conserved first and last residue. Each record gives: D gene, V gene, J gene, clone size, CDR3 DNA, CDR3 protein. The D gene is left open where the match is weak. Only part of the rows carry a size: once, few, many, or a class if the clone is expanded.

d_gene: -
v_gene: TRBV2
j_gene: TRBJ1-1
abundance: once
CDR3nt: TGTGCCAGCAGCTACAGGGCGAACACTGAAGCTTTCTTT
CDR3aa: CASSYRANTEAFF

d_gene: -
v_gene: TRBV7-8
j_gene: TRBJ1-1
abundance: -
CDR3nt: TGTGCCAGCAGCCCTCTCCCCGGGACACTAGACACTGAAGCTTTCTTT
CDR3aa: CASSPLPGTLDTEAFF

d_gene: -
v_gene: TRBV4-3
j_gene: TRBJ2-1
abundance: -
CDR3nt: TGCGCCAGCAGCCAAGATCGCTGGACTCGTGGGCCCTACAATGAGCAGTTCTTC
CDR3aa: CASSQDRWTRGPYNEQFF

d_gene: -
v_gene: TRBV7-9
j_gene: TRBJ2-3
abundance: -
CDR3nt: TGTGCCAGCAGCTTAGGATCAAGCGGAAACACAGATACGCAGTATTTT
CDR3aa: CASSLGSSGNTDTQYF

d_gene: -
v_gene: TRBV7-2
j_gene: TRBJ2-2
abundance: -
CDR3nt: TGTGCCAGCAGCCCACCCGGGGGCCTGGGCACCGGGGAGCTGTTTTTT
CDR3aa: CASSPPGGLGTGELFF

d_gene: -
v_gene: TRBV6-5
j_gene: TRBJ2-7
abundance: -
CDR3nt: TGTGCCAGCAGCGCGACTAGTGTCTCCTACGAGCAGTACTTC
CDR3aa: CASSATSVSYEQYF

d_gene: -
v_gene: TRBV20-1
j_gene: TRBJ2-6
abundance: -
CDR3nt: TGCAGTGCTAGTCTGGGGACTGGGGCCAACGTCCTGACTTTC
CDR3aa: CSASLGTGANVLTF

d_gene: -
v_gene: TRBV19
j_gene: TRBJ1-3
abundance: -
CDR3nt: TGTGCCAGTAGTATAGTCCAGCCGAGCTCTGGAAACACCATATATTTT
CDR3aa: CASSIVQPSSGNTIYF

d_gene: -
v_gene: TRBV11-2
j_gene: TRBJ2-5
abundance: -
CDR3nt: TGTGCCAGCAGCTTGAGGTTGAGTTTCCAAGAGACCCAGTACTTC
CDR3aa: CASSLRLSFQETQYF

d_gene: -
v_gene: TRBV6-4
j_gene: TRBJ2-3
abundance: -
CDR3nt: TGTGCCAGCGGTGCCGGGCACACAGATACGCAGTATTTT
CDR3aa: CASGAGHTDTQYF

d_gene: -
v_gene: TRBV11-3
j_gene: TRBJ2-2
abundance: -
CDR3nt: TGTGCCAGCAGCTTAGGCAGGGTATCGGCCGGGGAGCTGTTTTTT
CDR3aa: CASSLGRVSAGELFF

d_gene: -
v_gene: TRBV9
j_gene: TRBJ1-2
abundance: -
CDR3nt: TGTGCCAGCAGCGGAAGCCACGACCCCTCGGGCTATGGCTACACCTTC
CDR3aa: CASSGSHDPSGYGYTF

d_gene: TRBD1
v_gene: TRBV11-2
j_gene: TRBJ2-3
abundance: -
CDR3nt: TGTGCCAGCAGCCTCCGCTACCAACAGGGGCTGAGCACAGATACGCAGTATTTT
CDR3aa: CASSLRYQQGLSTDTQYF

d_gene: -
v_gene: TRBV6-6
j_gene: TRBJ1-4
abundance: -
CDR3nt: TGTGCCAGCAGTTACGAGGGTACTAATGAAAAACTGTTTTTT
CDR3aa: CASSYEGTNEKLFF

d_gene: -
v_gene: TRBV19
j_gene: TRBJ2-1
abundance: -
CDR3nt: TGTGCCAGTAGTATAGGCGGCGCCAGCTCCTACAATGAGCAGTTCTTC
CDR3aa: CASSIGGASSYNEQFF

d_gene: TRBD1
v_gene: TRBV2
j_gene: TRBJ1-2
abundance: -
CDR3nt: TGTGCCAGCAGCGCCGAACAGGGGAACTATGGCTACACCTTC
CDR3aa: CASSAEQGNYGYTF

d_gene: -
v_gene: TRBV6-2/TRBV6-3
j_gene: TRBJ1-2
abundance: -
CDR3nt: TGTGCCAGCAGTTTCGACGGACTCTATGGCTACACCTTC
CDR3aa: CASSFDGLYGYTF

d_gene: TRBD1
v_gene: TRBV27
j_gene: TRBJ1-2
abundance: -
CDR3nt: TGTGCCAGCAGGCGGGACAGCACTAACTATGGCTACACCTTC
CDR3aa: CASRRDSTNYGYTF

d_gene: -
v_gene: TRBV7-3
j_gene: TRBJ1-1
abundance: once
CDR3nt: TGTGCCAGCAGCCAGTACCAGAGATTCAGCGAAGCTTTCTTT
CDR3aa: CASSQYQRFSEAFF

d_gene: -
v_gene: TRBV29-1
j_gene: TRBJ2-3
abundance: -
CDR3nt: TGCAGCGTAGTGGGACAAGCCTTCTTCACAGATACGCAGTATTTT
CDR3aa: CSVVGQAFFTDTQYF

d_gene: -
v_gene: TRBV6-5
j_gene: TRBJ1-2
abundance: -
CDR3nt: TGTGCCAGCAGTTTTGGATTCTATGGCTACACCTTC
CDR3aa: CASSFGFYGYTF

d_gene: -
v_gene: TRBV12-3/TRBV12-4
j_gene: TRBJ1-1
abundance: -
CDR3nt: TGTGCCAGCAGTTTATACCAGAACACTGAAGCTTTCTTT
CDR3aa: CASSLYQNTEAFF

d_gene: -
v_gene: TRBV9
j_gene: TRBJ2-3
abundance: -
CDR3nt: TGTGCCAGCAGCGTAGCAGCGGGTGCAGATACGCAGTATTTT
CDR3aa: CASSVAAGADTQYF

d_gene: -
v_gene: TRBV2
j_gene: TRBJ1-5
abundance: -
CDR3nt: TGTGCCAGCAGCCTATGGATTCAGCCCCAGCATTTT
CDR3aa: CASSLWIQPQHF

d_gene: -
v_gene: TRBV2
j_gene: TRBJ1-5
abundance: -
CDR3nt: TGTGCCAGCAGTTATGTGGGGGGACATCAGCCCCAGCATTTT
CDR3aa: CASSYVGGHQPQHF

d_gene: -
v_gene: TRBV7-9
j_gene: TRBJ1-1
abundance: -
CDR3nt: TGTGCCAGCAGCTTAGGGGGGCGCCGGACTGAAGCTTTCTTT
CDR3aa: CASSLGGRRTEAFF

d_gene: TRBD1
v_gene: TRBV4-1
j_gene: TRBJ1-4
abundance: -
CDR3nt: TGCGCCAGCAGGCCACCCGGGACAGGGGCTGAAAAACTGTTTTTT
CDR3aa: CASRPPGTGAEKLFF

d_gene: -
v_gene: TRBV18
j_gene: TRBJ1-3
abundance: -
CDR3nt: TGTGCCAGCTCTAAGACAGGAAAGTTTTCGGGAAACACCATATATTTT
CDR3aa: CASSKTGKFSGNTIYF

d_gene: -
v_gene: TRBV4-3
j_gene: TRBJ1-5
abundance: -
CDR3nt: TGCGCCAGCAGCCAAGACTTGACACCGAAGTGGGGCAATCAGCCCCAGCATTTT
CDR3aa: CASSQDLTPKWGNQPQHF

d_gene: -
v_gene: TRBV4-1
j_gene: TRBJ1-1
abundance: few
CDR3nt: TGCGCCAGCAGCCGTGGCAGGGGATTTAACACTGAAGCTTTCTTT
CDR3aa: CASSRGRGFNTEAFF

d_gene: -
v_gene: TRBV30
j_gene: TRBJ1-2
abundance: -
CDR3nt: TGTGCCTGGAGGGCCCCCGGGGCCCACTATGGCTACACCTTC
CDR3aa: CAWRAPGAHYGYTF

d_gene: -
v_gene: TRBV5-4
j_gene: TRBJ2-7
abundance: -
CDR3nt: TGTGCCAGCAGCCTACCGACGGGGACCCCCTACGAGCAGTACTTC
CDR3aa: CASSLPTGTPYEQYF

d_gene: -
v_gene: TRBV30
j_gene: TRBJ1-1
abundance: -
CDR3nt: TGTGCCTGGAGTGTATCTGCCAACACTGAAGCTTTCTTT
CDR3aa: CAWSVSANTEAFF

d_gene: -
v_gene: TRBV6-6
j_gene: TRBJ1-2
abundance: -
CDR3nt: TGTGCCAGCTCCGCCACGGAGAACTATGGCTACACCTTC
CDR3aa: CASSATENYGYTF

d_gene: -
v_gene: TRBV19
j_gene: TRBJ1-2
abundance: -
CDR3nt: TGTGCCAGTAGTGATCACCCTACAGGCCTCTATGGCTACACCTTC
CDR3aa: CASSDHPTGLYGYTF

d_gene: TRBD1
v_gene: TRBV6-5
j_gene: TRBJ1-2
abundance: -
CDR3nt: TGTGCCAGCAGTTATGAGTTGGGACAGCTTAACTATGGCTACACCTTC
CDR3aa: CASSYELGQLNYGYTF

d_gene: -
v_gene: TRBV7-6
j_gene: TRBJ1-1
abundance: -
CDR3nt: TGTGCCAGCAGCGTACAGTTGAACACTGAAGCTTTCTTT
CDR3aa: CASSVQLNTEAFF

d_gene: TRBD1
v_gene: TRBV5-4
j_gene: TRBJ1-4
abundance: -
CDR3nt: TGTGCCAGCAGCTCGGCACAGGGGGCAGGTAATGAAAAACTGTTTTTT
CDR3aa: CASSSAQGAGNEKLFF

d_gene: -
v_gene: TRBV11-2
j_gene: TRBJ1-1
abundance: -
CDR3nt: TGTGCCAGCAGCTTGTGGGGGCTGAACACTGAAGCTTTCTTT
CDR3aa: CASSLWGLNTEAFF

d_gene: TRBD1
v_gene: TRBV28
j_gene: TRBJ1-2
abundance: -
CDR3nt: TGTGCCAGCGGGACAGGGAACTACACCTTC
CDR3aa: CASGTGNYTF

d_gene: -
v_gene: TRBV5-4
j_gene: TRBJ1-3
abundance: -
CDR3nt: TGTGCCAGCAGTAGGGACCAGGGCTCTGGAAACACCATATATTTT
CDR3aa: CASSRDQGSGNTIYF

d_gene: -
v_gene: TRBV5-1
j_gene: TRBJ2-5
abundance: -
CDR3nt: TGCGCCAGCAGCTTGGGGGCCCGACAGGTTTCTCTGTACTTC
CDR3aa: CASSLGARQVSLYF

d_gene: -
v_gene: TRBV28
j_gene: TRBJ2-7
abundance: few
CDR3nt: TGTGCCAGCAGACTCCAGGCATCCCCCTCCTACGAGCAGTACTTC
CDR3aa: CASRLQASPSYEQYF

d_gene: -
v_gene: TRBV6-2/TRBV6-3
j_gene: TRBJ2-3
abundance: once
CDR3nt: TGTGCCAGCAGCTCGGGGGCAGATACGCAGTATTTT
CDR3aa: CASSSGADTQYF

d_gene: -
v_gene: TRBV7-9
j_gene: TRBJ1-2
abundance: -
CDR3nt: TGTGCCAGCAGCTTAGCGGAAGGGAGTGGCTACACCTTC
CDR3aa: CASSLAEGSGYTF

d_gene: -
v_gene: TRBV29-1
j_gene: TRBJ1-3
abundance: -
CDR3nt: TGCAGCGTCACAGTCGGAAACACCATATATTTT
CDR3aa: CSVTVGNTIYF

d_gene: -
v_gene: TRBV28
j_gene: TRBJ2-7
abundance: -
CDR3nt: TGTGCCAGCAGTCCACCCACCTACGAGCAGTACTTC
CDR3aa: CASSPPTYEQYF

d_gene: TRBD1
v_gene: TRBV6-5
j_gene: TRBJ2-5
abundance: -
CDR3nt: TGTGCCAGCAGTAGGGACAGCCAAGAGACCCAGTACTTC
CDR3aa: CASSRDSQETQYF

d_gene: -
v_gene: TRBV3-1/TRBV3-2
j_gene: TRBJ2-7
abundance: -
CDR3nt: TGTGCCAGCAGCCTAGCGGCGTCTAGCGATTACGAGCAGTACTTC
CDR3aa: CASSLAASSDYEQYF